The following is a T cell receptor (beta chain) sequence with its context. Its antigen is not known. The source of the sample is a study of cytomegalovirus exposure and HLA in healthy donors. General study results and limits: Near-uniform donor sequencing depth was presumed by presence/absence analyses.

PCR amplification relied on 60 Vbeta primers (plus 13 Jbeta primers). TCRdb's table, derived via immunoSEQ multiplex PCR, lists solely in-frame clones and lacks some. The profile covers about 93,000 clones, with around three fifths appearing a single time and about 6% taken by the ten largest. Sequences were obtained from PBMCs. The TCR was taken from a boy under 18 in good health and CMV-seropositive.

The CDR3 nucleotides read TGTGCCAGCAGCCGGACTAGCGGGGGTCCCTACAATGAGCAGTTCTTC. Amino acids: CASSRTSGGPYNEQFF. The V and J genes are TRBV9 and TRBJ2-1; 13 bases align to TRBD2. The CDR3 is 16 residues long. Trimming took 4 bases from V and 2 from J; bases not matched to a gene: 3. Germline lookup yields CDR1 SGDLS and CDR2 YYNGEE.